The 28 T cell receptor beta chains in this list originate from one sample, sequenced in a study of blood T cell repertoires in COVID-19. TCRdb's copy holds only in-frame clones and misses some; the assay was immunoSEQ multiplex PCR. This sample has roughly 250,000 clones, with roughly 84% found just once. The sequencing sample was made of peripheral blood. These receptor sequences come from a woman between 40 and 55 years old who had recovered from COVID-19.

V is TRBV6-5 and J is TRBJ1-3, with a possible D match to TRBD1 (5 bases). Trimming pared 0 bases from V and 2 bases from J, leaving 8 bases between. Germline V CDR1 and CDR2: MNHEY, SVGAGI. CDR3 length: 15 amino acids. The CDR3 protein is CASSYSSRAGNTIYF. CDR3 coding DNA: TGTGCCAGCAGTTACTCTTCCAGGGCTGGAAACACCATATATTTT.

The rearrangement links TRBV3-1 (or the pseudogene TRBV3-2) to TRBJ2-2, with 12 positions matching TRBD2. Germline-derived CDR1 and CDR2 are LGHDT and YNNKEL (reference sequence). CDR3 size: 18 residues. V gave up 5 bases and J gave up 2 bases; unmatched junction bases: 9. The CDR3 region is CASSIRLAGVGNTGELFF. CDR3 bases: TGTGCCAGCAGCATACGACTAGCGGGAGTTGGTAACACCGGGGAGCTGTTTTTT.

The J gene is TRBJ2-2, the V gene TRBV5-4; 7 bases are a match to TRBD1. The J segment lost 0 bases and the V segment lost 4 bases, leaving 6 bases of the junction unmatched. The CDR3 runs 16 residues. CDR1 SGHNT and CDR2 YYREEE come from the germline V gene (reference sequence). The DNA of the CDR3 is TGTGCCAGCAGCCCTACGGGACAGTCGAACACCGGGGAGCTGTTTTTT. Encoded protein: CASSPTGQSNTGELFF. Full variable domain (missing parts from reference TRBV5-4 and TRBJ2-2): ETGVTQSPTHLIKTRGQQVTLRCSSQSGHNTVSWYQQALGQGPQFIFQYYREEENGRGNFPPRFSGLQFPNYSSELNVNALELDDSALYLCASSPTGQSNTGELFFGEGSRLTVL.

The chain uses TRBV30 and TRBJ2-1; the D gene is possibly TRBD2 (5 bases). CDR3 length: 16 residues. Between the trimmed V and J ends, which lost 3 bases and 6 bases, there was a span of 21 bases. Germline loops: CDR1 GTSNPN, CDR2 SVGIG (reference sequence). CDR3 sequence reads: CAWSPLRVSGPNEQFF. Here the CDR3 DNA reads TGTGCCTGGAGCCCCCTGCGGGTCTCCGGTCCCAATGAGCAGTTCTTC.

The chain links TRBV28 to TRBJ2-3, with 12 bases fitting TRBD2. Germline values: CDR1 MDHEN, CDR2 SYDVKM. The CDR3 has 16 amino acids. After removal of 6 bases from V and 2 bases from J, the junction contained 6 bases not matched to a gene. As DNA, the CDR3 is TGTGCCAGCAGCGTAACTAGCGGGGGGACCACAGATACGCAGTATTTT. This encodes CASSVTSGGTTDTQYF.

This clone was detected once. V gene TRBV20-1 combines with J gene TRBJ1-2; 8 nucleotides line up with TRBD1. Trimming took 3 bases from V and 4 from J; bases not matched to a gene: 7. The CDR3 runs to 14 residues. Germline-derived CDR1 and CDR2 are DFQATT and SNEGSKA (reference sequence). The CDR3 DNA is TGCAGTGCTAGTTTATCGGGACAGGTCTATGGCTACACCTTC. This codes for CSASLSGQVYGYTF.

The CDR3 bases are TGTGCCAGCAGCTTTGAACAGGGGAATCAGCCCCAGCATTTT. Translated: CASSFEQGNQPQHF. The rearrangement uses TRBV5-5 and TRBJ1-5, with 7 bases matching TRBD1. The CDR3 totals 14 residues. The germline V gene encodes CDR1 SGHKS and CDR2 YYEKEE (reference sequence). V shed 2 bases and J 4 bases; nucleotides not matched to a gene: 3.

The chain carries TRBV4-3 and TRBJ2-1, with D possibly matching TRBD2 (5 bases). CDR3 length: 18 residues. In germline, CDR1 is LGHNA, CDR2 YSLEER. V lost 0 bases to trimming and J lost 2 bases, with 17 bases between them. The DNA of the CDR3 is TGCGCCAGCAGCCAAGAAAGGTACGGCGGGCTAACCTACAATGAGCAGTTCTTC. As protein: CASSQERYGGLTYNEQFF.

This clone came up once. The rearrangement joins TRBV19 to TRBJ2-1, with D tentatively TRBD2 (7 bases). The germline gives CDR1 LNHDA, CDR2 SQIVND (reference sequence). Trimming took 6 bases from V and 8 from J, leaving 17 bases between them. CDR3 size: 14 residues. The CDR3 region is CASRPGGAVDEQFF. CDR3 bases: TGTGCCAGTAGACCTGGGGGGGCAGTCGATGAGCAGTTCTTC.

This clone has just a few counts. The CDR3 loop is CASSLGQGSSYEQYF. The CDR3, as DNA: TGTGCCAGTAGTTTGGGACAGGGAAGCTCCTACGAGCAGTACTTC. The gene calls are TRBV19 and TRBJ2-7; TRBD1 agrees at 9 bases. This CDR3 contains 15 residues. Germline-derived CDR1 and CDR2 are LNHDA and SQIVND (reference sequence). V was pared by 5 bases and J by 0 bases, with 5 bases of the junction left unmatched.

The rearrangement uses TRBV18 and TRBJ2-7; 7 bases are a match to TRBD2. The CDR3 has 13 amino acids. Trimming at V came to 8 bases and at J to 2 bases, leaving 6 bases not matched to a gene. Per germline, CDR1 KGHSH and CDR2 LQKENI. The chain's CDR3 is CASTSSGTYEQYF. Here the CDR3 DNA reads TGTGCCAGCACGTCTAGCGGCACCTACGAGCAGTACTTC.

The sample holds a few counts of this clone. V usage is TRBV30 and J usage is TRBJ2-2; tentative D call: TRBD2 (7 bases). The CDR3 consists of 16 residues. Between the trimmed V and J ends, which lost 2 bases and 3 bases, there was a span of 16 bases. Per germline, CDR1 GTSNPN and CDR2 SVGIG (reference sequence). The DNA of the CDR3 is TGTGCCTGGAGTCGGGGGGCGGGAGTGCACACCGGGGAGCTGTTTTTT. It yields the protein CAWSRGAGVHTGELFF.

V is TRBV5-5 and J is TRBJ1-5; no firm D call. The CDR3 runs 15 residues. The ends were cut back, 0 bases at V and 3 bases at J, with 10 bases in the middle. From germline, CDR1 is SGHKS and CDR2 YYEKEE (reference sequence). In DNA form, the CDR3 reads TGTGCCAGCAGCTTGGACCACAGCCCCAATCAGCCCCAGCATTTT. Its protein is CASSLDHSPNQPQHF.

The J gene is TRBJ1-1, the V gene TRBV24-1, with D possibly matching TRBD1 (6 bases). Trimming cost V 4 bases and J 6 bases, with 17 bases left between them. The CDR3 totals 15 residues. CDR1 and CDR2 from the germline V gene are KGHDR and SFDVKD. The CDR3 nucleotides read TGTGCCACCAGTGACACCTCAGGGGTCGGGGCTGAAGCTTTCTTT. Translation: CATSDTSGVGAEAFF.

The table lists this clone with a few counts. The chain's CDR3 is CASTPSGGVSYEQYF. CDR3 sequence (DNA): TGTGCCAGCACGCCTAGCGGGGGCGTCTCCTACGAGCAGTACTTC. The chain recombines TRBV6-5 with TRBJ2-7, with 10 bases lining up with TRBD2. The CDR3 has 15 residues. Germline CDR1 and CDR2: MNHEY and SVGAGI. Trimming cost V 7 bases and J 0 bases; bases outside gene matches: 6.

The rearrangement links TRBV2 to TRBJ1-1; TRBD1 aligns across 7 bases. V trimming: 7 bases; J trimming: 0 bases; junction bases outside the gene matches: 5. This CDR3 region has 14 residues. CDR1 SNHLY and CDR2 FYNNEI come from the germline V gene. CDR3 protein: CASKEGAMNTEAFF. In DNA form, the CDR3 reads TGTGCCAGCAAGGAGGGGGCTATGAACACTGAAGCTTTCTTT.

The chain links TRBV24-1 to TRBJ2-7; the D is unclear. Trimming cost V 3 bases and J 6 bases, with 17 bases left between them. Germline loops: CDR1 KGHDR, CDR2 SFDVKD. This CDR3 contains 15 residues. DNA of the CDR3: TGTGCCACCAGTGATCCGAGGAACCCTAACCGCGAGCAGTACTTC. Its protein is CATSDPRNPNREQYF.

The V call is TRBV27, the J call TRBJ1-2; D not certain. The CDR3 length is 13 residues. CDR1 is MNHEY, CDR2 SMNVEV, per germline (reference sequence). Trimming shortened V by 3 bases and J by 5 bases, and 10 bases separated the two germline ends. The CDR3, as DNA: TGTGCCAGCAGTTTTAGCTCGCAGTATGGCTACACCTTC. Translating gives CASSFSSQYGYTF.

The chain employs TRBV3-1 (or the pseudogene TRBV3-2) and TRBJ2-5; D call uncertain. The CDR3 covers 15 residues. The V gene's germline CDR1 is LGHDT and CDR2 YNNKEL (reference sequence). V lost 0 bases to trimming and J lost 6 bases, with 14 bases between them. DNA for the CDR3: TGTGCCAGCAGCCAAGAATGGGCGTTCGTAAAGACCCAGTACTTC. Encoded protein: CASSQEWAFVKTQYF.

This clone was detected only a few times. The rearrangement joins TRBV23-1 to TRBJ1-6; a possible D gene is TRBD1 (5 bases). TRBV23-1 is noted as an ORF with a role that remains uncertain. The V and J ends lost 3 bases and 4 bases respectively, with 10 bases between them. The length of the CDR3 is 15 residues. Written as DNA, the CDR3 is TGCGCCAGCAGTCACCCGACAGTATATAATTCACCCCTCCACTTT. Translated: CASSHPTVYNSPLHF.

The rearrangement links TRBV7-2 to TRBJ2-4, with 9 nucleotides matching TRBD1. Germline assignment: CDR1 SGHTA and CDR2 FQGNSA. J gave up 0 bases and V 5 bases, and 5 bases lay outside the gene matches. This CDR3 has 16 residues. The CDR3 region has the DNA TGTGCCAGCAGCCTAAACAGGGGGCTAGCCAAAAACATTCAGTACTTC. Translated: CASSLNRGLAKNIQYF.

V is TRBV2 and J is TRBJ1-5; unclear D gene. Germline V gene lookup returns CDR1 SNHLY and CDR2 FYNNEI. The V end was cut by 2 bases, the J end by 0 bases, with 8 bases between. This CDR3 region has 15 residues. CDR3 nucleotide sequence: TGTGCCAGCAGTGAACGGAGCGGTAGCAATCAGCCCCAGCATTTT. Protein sequence: CASSERSGSNQPQHF.

This chain connects TRBV5-1 to TRBJ2-1; 9 nucleotides line up with TRBD1. The CDR3 covers 15 residues. With V trimmed by 3 bases and J by 4 bases, 5 bases remained unmatched. CDR1 and CDR2 from the germline V gene are SGHRS and YFSETQ. CDR3 amino acids: CASSSGTGRYNEQFF. The CDR3, as DNA: TGCGCCAGCAGCTCCGGGACAGGGCGTTACAATGAGCAGTTCTTC. Variable domain in full (rest from reference TRBV5-1 and TRBJ2-1): KAGVTQTPRYLIKTRGQQVTLSCSPISGHRSVSWYQQTPGQGLQFLFEYFSETQRNKGNFPGRFSGRQFSNSRSEMNVSTLELGDSALYLCASSSGTGRYNEQFFGPGTRLTVL.

This clone was picked up one time. This chain links TRBV19 with TRBJ2-7, with unresolved D. The germline V gene has CDR1 LNHDA and CDR2 SQIVND (reference sequence). This CDR3 has 15 amino acids. The V gene lost 3 bases and the J gene lost 2 bases, with 14 bases spanning the gap. DNA of the CDR3: TGTGCCAGTAGTATCCAGGCGCTTAACACCTACGAGCAGTACTTC. Its translation: CASSIQALNTYEQYF.

The chain is built from TRBV6-5 and TRBJ1-1; 8 positions agree with TRBD1. Germline CDR1 is MNHEY and CDR2 is SVGAGI. CDR3 length: 13 residues. After removal of 5 bases from V and 6 bases from J, the junction contained 5 bases not matched to a gene. Here the CDR3 DNA reads TGTGCCAGCAGTCGACAGGGGCAGGCTGAAGCTTTCTTT. Its protein product is CASSRQGQAEAFF.

The CDR3 region is CASSLGTRSGANVLTF. The CDR3 coding sequence is TGTGCCAGCAGCTTGGGCACTCGGAGTGGGGCCAACGTCCTGACTTTC. The chain links TRBV5-8 to TRBJ2-6; D is uncertain. This CDR3 is built from 16 residues. CDR1 and CDR2 (germline): SGHTS, YDEGEE. V was pared by 0 bases and J by 3 bases, with 10 bases between. Filled out from reference TRBV5-8 and TRBJ2-6, the complete variable domain reads EAGVTQSPTHLIKTRGQQATLRCSPISGHTSVYWYQQALGLGLQFLLWYDEGEERNRGNFPPRFSGRQFPNYSSELNVNALELEDSALYLCASSLGTRSGANVLTFGAGSRLTVL.

This clone was recorded only once. The V gene is TRBV10-3, the J gene TRBJ2-3, with a possible D match to TRBD2 (6 bases). Germline CDR1 and CDR2: ENHRY and SYGVKD. The V and J ends lost 8 bases and 1 base respectively, with 13 bases between them. The CDR3 extends over 14 amino acids. The CDR3 DNA is TGTGCCATCTACGGGGGTTTGGGCACAGATACGCAGTATTTT. Protein sequence: CAIYGGLGTDTQYF.

This clone occurred many times. The chain uses TRBV28 and TRBJ1-2; unclear D gene. Germline lookup yields CDR1 MDHEN and CDR2 SYDVKM. The CDR3 is 15 residues long. V was clipped by 2 bases and J by 2 bases, with 12 bases between them. In DNA form, the CDR3 reads TGTGCCAGCAGTTTAGAGAGGGCAGGCAACTATGGCTACACCTTC. The encoded protein is CASSLERAGNYGYTF.